The 14 T cell receptor beta chains below all came from one sample that was sequenced in a study of cytomegalovirus exposure and HLA in healthy donors. With 60 Vbeta and 13 Jbeta primers, the PCR was carried out. Sequenced by immunoSEQ multiplex PCR; TCRdb stores in-frame clones only, minus some. Of some 140,000 clones listed, approximately 80% are singletons. Sequenced: PBMCs. The source of these receptors is a man aged 35 to 55 in good health and CMV-seronegative.

The V and J genes are TRBV5-6 and TRBJ2-5, with 10 bases fitting TRBD2. CDR1 is SGHDT and CDR2 is YYEEEE in the germline V gene. CDR3 length: 18 residues. The junction had 18 bases not matched to a gene; V was cut back by 5 bases and J by 5 bases. Here the CDR3 reads CASRFSGSASGGPETQYF. CDR3 sequence (DNA): TGTGCCAGCAGGTTCTCTGGTTCGGCTAGCGGGGGTCCGGAGACCCAGTACTTC.

The rearrangement uses TRBV2 and TRBJ1-4; D might be TRBD1 (6 bases). Per germline, CDR1 SNHLY and CDR2 FYNNEI. The CDR3 runs 13 residues. V was shortened by 8 bases and J by 6 bases, with 13 bases between the two germline ends. In nucleotides, the CDR3 is TGTGCCAGCGGGAGGGGGGGTCATGAAAAACTGTTTTTT. Protein: CASGRGGHEKLFF. Full variable domain (remainder filled in from reference TRBV2 and TRBJ1-4): EPEVTQTPSHQVTQMGQEVILRCVPISNHLYFYWYRQILGQKVEFLVSFYNNEISEKSEIFDDQFSVERPDGSNFTLKIRSTKLEDSAMYFCASGRGGHEKLFFGSGTQLSVL.

The chain recombines TRBV4-1 with TRBJ2-7; TRBD2 is a possible D gene (6 bases). In germline, CDR1 is MGHRA, CDR2 YSYEKL. V was pared by 4 bases and J by 0 bases, with 16 bases between. The length of the CDR3 is 16 residues. The CDR3 is CASSRMGGAASYEQYF. In DNA form, the CDR3 reads TGCGCCAGCAGCCGAATGGGGGGAGCGGCCTCCTACGAGCAGTACTTC.

The chain recombines TRBV5-1 with TRBJ2-7, with D tentatively TRBD2 (5 bases). The germline V gene encodes CDR1 SGHRS and CDR2 YFSETQ. The length of the CDR3 is 13 residues. V lost 4 bases and J lost 3, with 11 bases in between. As DNA, the CDR3 is TGCGCCAGCAGCCGGGATGGGGACTACGAGCAGTACTTC. Its translation: CASSRDGDYEQYF.

Here the CDR3 DNA reads TGCGCCAGCAGCCGGACAGGGAGAGAGACCCAGTACTTC. It codes for CASSRTGRETQYF. The chain combines TRBV5-1 with TRBJ2-5; 8 nucleotides align to TRBD1. V shed 4 bases, J shed 4 bases, and the junction held 3 bases outside the gene matches. From germline, CDR1 is SGHRS and CDR2 YFSETQ. The CDR3 runs to 13 residues.

This clone was picked up a small number of times. V is TRBV5-4 and J is TRBJ2-3; a possible D gene is TRBD2 (5 bases). V dropped 0 bases and J dropped 8 bases, with 7 bases sitting between them. Germline values: CDR1 SGHNT, CDR2 YYREEE (reference sequence). The CDR3 contains 12 residues. CDR3 DNA sequence: TGTGCCAGCAGCTTGGAAGAGGGTACGCAGTATTTT. This gives the protein CASSLEEGTQYF. The complete variable domain, with remaining parts taken from reference TRBV5-4 and TRBJ2-3, reads ETGVTQSPTHLIKTRGQQVTLRCSSQSGHNTVSWYQQALGQGPQFIFQYYREEENGRGNFPPRFSGLQFPNYSSELNVNALELDDSALYLCASSLEEGTQYFGPGTRLTVL.

Comments on this clone: The junction departs from germline at one end; a sequencing error may be responsible. The rearrangement links TRBV7-8 to TRBJ2-6; TRBD1 might be the D (6 bases). Looked up from germline, CDR1 is SGHVS and CDR2 is FQNEAQ. This CDR3 has 17 residues. In DNA form, the CDR3 reads TGTGCCAGCAGCTTGCCAGGGGCCCCCTCTGGCGCCAACGTCCTGACTTTC. Amino acid sequence: CASSLPGAPSGANVLTF.

The rearrangement links TRBV13 to TRBJ1-1; possible D gene TRBD1, 6 bases. Trimming left V 1 base short and J 11 bases short, with 17 bases between. There are 14 residues in the CDR3. CDR1 is PRHDT, CDR2 FYEKMQ, per germline (reference sequence). The CDR3 loop is CASSLETGPHEAFF. The CDR3 nucleotides are TGTGCCAGCAGCTTAGAGACAGGACCTCACGAGGCTTTCTTT. Supplemented by reference TRBV13 and TRBJ1-1, the full variable domain reads AAGVIQSPRHLIKEKRETATLKCYPIPRHDTVYWYQQGPGQDPQFLISFYEKMQSDKGSIPDRFSAQQFSDYHSELNMSSLELGDSALYFCASSLETGPHEAFFGQGTRLTVV.

The gene calls are TRBV7-2 and TRBJ2-1; 8 nucleotides align to TRBD2. Germline V lookup: CDR1 SGHTA, CDR2 FQGNSA. CDR3 length: 16 amino acids. The V gene end was trimmed by 5 bases and the J gene end by 4 bases; junction bases not matched to a gene: 10. CDR3 sequence reads: CASSPSGTRSYNEQFF. The CDR3 DNA reads TGTGCCAGCAGCCCAAGCGGGACTAGGTCATACAATGAGCAGTTCTTC.

This clone was seen only a few times. V is TRBV6-1 and J is TRBJ2-7; D call uncertain. The V gene's germline CDR1 is MNHNS and CDR2 SASEGT. The V gene lost 7 bases and the J gene lost 0 bases, with 10 bases spanning the gap. The length of the CDR3 is 13 residues. CDR3 coding DNA: TGTGCCAGCAATTTGGCTGACTCCTACGAGCAGTACTTC. Protein sequence: CASNLADSYEQYF.

The gene calls are TRBV5-4 and TRBJ2-1; TRBD2 agrees at 10 bases. Germline assignment: CDR1 SGHNT and CDR2 YYREEE (reference sequence). The CDR3 runs to 16 residues. V shed 0 bases and J 6 bases; nucleotides not matched to a gene: 6. CDR3 sequence (DNA): TGTGCCAGCAGCTTGGTGGTAGCGGGGGGCCCCAATGAGCAGTTCTTC. It encodes CASSLVVAGGPNEQFF.

The rearrangement joins TRBV6-5 to TRBJ2-1; 7 bases map to TRBD1. This CDR3 contains 14 residues. Trimming cost V 6 bases and J 8 bases; bases outside gene matches: 10. The germline gives CDR1 MNHEY, CDR2 SVGAGI. CDR3: CASSRTRQGYEQFF. The CDR3 coding sequence is TGTGCCAGCAGCCGAACAAGACAGGGCTATGAGCAGTTCTTC.

This clone came up once. V usage is TRBV7-9 and J usage is TRBJ1-2; TRBD1 matches at 7 bases. The CDR3 has 13 residues. CDR1 and CDR2 (germline): SEHNR, FQNEAQ (reference sequence). The J segment lost 7 bases and the V segment lost 4 bases, leaving 6 bases of the junction unmatched. The CDR3 DNA is TGTGCCAGCAGCTCCGGACAGGTTTTTGGCTACACCTTC. It is translated as CASSSGQVFGYTF.

In DNA, the CDR3 is TGTGCCAGCAGCCCCCGGGATTCCGTCCTCCACTTT. The encoded protein is CASSPRDSVLHF. The chain uses TRBV5-8 and TRBJ1-6; no clear D gene. V lost 4 bases, J lost 15 bases, and 14 bases lay in between. Germline loops: CDR1 SGHTS, CDR2 YDEGEE. CDR3 length: 12 amino acids.